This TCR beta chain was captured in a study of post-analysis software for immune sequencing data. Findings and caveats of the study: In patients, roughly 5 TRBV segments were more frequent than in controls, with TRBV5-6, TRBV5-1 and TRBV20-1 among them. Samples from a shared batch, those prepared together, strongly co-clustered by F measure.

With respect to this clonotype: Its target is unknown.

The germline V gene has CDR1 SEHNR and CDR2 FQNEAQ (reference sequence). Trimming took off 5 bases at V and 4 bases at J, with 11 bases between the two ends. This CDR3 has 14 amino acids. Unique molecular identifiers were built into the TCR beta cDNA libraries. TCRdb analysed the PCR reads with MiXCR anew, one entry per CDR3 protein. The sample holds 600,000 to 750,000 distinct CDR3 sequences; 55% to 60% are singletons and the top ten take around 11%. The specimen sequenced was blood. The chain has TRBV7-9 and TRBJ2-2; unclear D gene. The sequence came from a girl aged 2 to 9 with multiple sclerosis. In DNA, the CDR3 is TGTGCCAGCAGCAATCACCTGAGCACCGGGGAGCTGTTTTTT. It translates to CASSNHLSTGELFF.